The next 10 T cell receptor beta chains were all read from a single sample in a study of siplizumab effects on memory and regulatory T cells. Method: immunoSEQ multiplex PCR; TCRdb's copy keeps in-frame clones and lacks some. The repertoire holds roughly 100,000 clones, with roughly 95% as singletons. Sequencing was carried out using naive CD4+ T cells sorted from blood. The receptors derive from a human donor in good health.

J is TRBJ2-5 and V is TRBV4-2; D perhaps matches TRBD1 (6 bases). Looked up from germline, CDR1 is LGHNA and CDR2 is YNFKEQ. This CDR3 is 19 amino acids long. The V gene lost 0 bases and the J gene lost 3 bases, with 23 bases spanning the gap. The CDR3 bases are TGTGCCAGCAGCCAAGATCTGCGGCAGGGGTGGAGAGGGGAAGAGACCCAGTACTTC. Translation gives CASSQDLRQGWRGEETQYF.

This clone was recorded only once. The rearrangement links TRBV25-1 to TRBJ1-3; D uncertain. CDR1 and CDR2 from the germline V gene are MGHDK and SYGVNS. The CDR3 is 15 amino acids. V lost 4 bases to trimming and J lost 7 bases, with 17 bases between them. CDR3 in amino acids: CASSADRPLGNTIYF. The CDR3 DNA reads TGTGCCAGCAGTGCCGACCGTCCTCTCGGGAACACCATATATTTT.

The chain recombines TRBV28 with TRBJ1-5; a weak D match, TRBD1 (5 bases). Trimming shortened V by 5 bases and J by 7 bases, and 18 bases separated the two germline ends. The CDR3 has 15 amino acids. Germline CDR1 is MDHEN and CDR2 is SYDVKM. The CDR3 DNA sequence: TGTGCCAGCAGTCCCCACCTGCAGGGTGCCCAGCCCCAGCATTTT. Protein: CASSPHLQGAQPQHF.

The CDR3 region is CAISEGLAGGPSTDTQYF. In DNA, the CDR3 is TGTGCCATCAGTGAGGGACTAGCGGGGGGGCCCAGCACAGATACGCAGTATTTT. This chain links TRBV10-3 with TRBJ2-3; TRBD2 agrees at 15 bases. This CDR3 has 18 residues. Germline trimming cut 2 bases from V and 0 bases from J; bases unmatched to any gene: 3. Germline values: CDR1 ENHRY, CDR2 SYGVKD.

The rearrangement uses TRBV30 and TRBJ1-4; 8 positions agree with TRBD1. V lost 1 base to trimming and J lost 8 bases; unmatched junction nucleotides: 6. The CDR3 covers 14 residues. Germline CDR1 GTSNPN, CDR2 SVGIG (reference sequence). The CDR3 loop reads CAWSADRAREKLFF. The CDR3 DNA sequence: TGTGCCTGGAGTGCGGACAGGGCAAGAGAAAAACTGTTTTTT. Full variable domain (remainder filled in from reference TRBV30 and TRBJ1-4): SQTIHQWPATLVQPVGSPLSLECTVEGTSNPNLYWYRQAAGRGLQLLFYSVGIGQISSEVPQNLSASRPQDRQFILSSKKLLLSDSGFYLCAWSADRAREKLFFGSGTQLSVL.

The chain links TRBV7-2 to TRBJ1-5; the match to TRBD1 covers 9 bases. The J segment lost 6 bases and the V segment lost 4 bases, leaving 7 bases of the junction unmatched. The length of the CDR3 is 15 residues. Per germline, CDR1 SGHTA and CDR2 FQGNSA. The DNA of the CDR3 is TGTGCCAGCAGCTCCGAGGGGACAGGGTTTCAGCCCCAGCATTTT. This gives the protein CASSSEGTGFQPQHF.

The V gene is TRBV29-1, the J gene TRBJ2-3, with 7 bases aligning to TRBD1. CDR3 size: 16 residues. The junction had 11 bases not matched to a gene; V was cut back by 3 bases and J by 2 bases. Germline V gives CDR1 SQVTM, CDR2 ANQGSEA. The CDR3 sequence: CSVEMRGQIFTDTQYF. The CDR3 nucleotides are TGCAGCGTTGAGATGAGGGGACAGATCTTCACAGATACGCAGTATTTT.

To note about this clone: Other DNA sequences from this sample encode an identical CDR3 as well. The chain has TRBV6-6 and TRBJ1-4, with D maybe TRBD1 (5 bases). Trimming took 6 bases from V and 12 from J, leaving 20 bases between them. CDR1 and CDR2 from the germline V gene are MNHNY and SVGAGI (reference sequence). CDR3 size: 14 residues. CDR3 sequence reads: CASSQTATVVELFF. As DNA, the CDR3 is TGTGCCAGCAGCCAGACAGCCACTGTGGTTGAACTGTTTTTT.

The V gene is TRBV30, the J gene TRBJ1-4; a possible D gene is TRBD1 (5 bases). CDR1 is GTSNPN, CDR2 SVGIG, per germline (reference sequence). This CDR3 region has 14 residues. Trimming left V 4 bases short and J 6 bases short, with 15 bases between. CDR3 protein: CAWTRGGTDEKLFF. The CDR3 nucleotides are TGTGCCTGGACCCGGGGGGGTACAGATGAAAAACTGTTTTTT.

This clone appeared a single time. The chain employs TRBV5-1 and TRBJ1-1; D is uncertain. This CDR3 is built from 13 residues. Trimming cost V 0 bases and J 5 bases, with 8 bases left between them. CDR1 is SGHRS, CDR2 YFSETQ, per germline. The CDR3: CASSLVGTTEAFF. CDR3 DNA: TGCGCCAGCAGCTTGGTAGGTACGACTGAAGCTTTCTTT.